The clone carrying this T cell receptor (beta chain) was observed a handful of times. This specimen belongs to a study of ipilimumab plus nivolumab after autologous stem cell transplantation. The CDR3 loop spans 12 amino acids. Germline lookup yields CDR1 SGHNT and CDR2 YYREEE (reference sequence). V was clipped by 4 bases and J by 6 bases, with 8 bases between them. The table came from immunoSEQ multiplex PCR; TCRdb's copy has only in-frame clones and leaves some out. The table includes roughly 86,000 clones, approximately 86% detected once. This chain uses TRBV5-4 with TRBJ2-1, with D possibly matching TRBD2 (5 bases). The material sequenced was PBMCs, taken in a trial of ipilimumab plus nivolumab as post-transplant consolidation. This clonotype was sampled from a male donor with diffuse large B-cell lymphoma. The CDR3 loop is CASSVGVNEQFF. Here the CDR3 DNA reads TGTGCCAGCAGCGTCGGGGTCAATGAGCAGTTCTTC. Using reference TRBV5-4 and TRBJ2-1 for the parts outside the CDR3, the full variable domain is ETGVTQSPTHLIKTRGQQVTLRCSSQSGHNTVSWYQQALGQGPQFIFQYYREEENGRGNFPPRFSGLQFPNYSSELNVNALELDDSALYLCASSVGVNEQFFGPGTRLTVL.